The 17 T cell receptor beta chains below come from one sample, sequenced in a study of response to subunit inactivated influenza vaccine. TCRdb reprocessed the RT-PCR reads with MiXCR, giving one entry per CDR3 protein. The profile covers about 700,000 distinct CDR3 sequences, with 15% to 19% appearing a single time and roughly 11% taken by the ten largest. Sample: PBMCs from blood, taken about 11 days after vaccination. These receptors were collected from a man in his forties or fifties who received an inactivated influenza vaccine.

About this clonotype itself: This may be a read error: a much more frequent sequence differs by one nucleotide. The J gene is TRBJ2-7, the V gene TRBV11-2; 12 nucleotides match TRBD2. This CDR3 comprises 13 residues. Per germline, CDR1 SGHAT and CDR2 FQNNGV. V was clipped by 5 bases and J by 4 bases; unmatched bases: 0. The CDR3 coding sequence is TGTGCCAGCAGCACTAGCGGGAGGTACGAGCAGTACTTC. Translated: CASSTSGRYEQYF. Complete variable domain (other parts from reference TRBV11-2 and TRBJ2-7): EAGVAQSPRYKIIEKRQSVAFWCNPISGHATLYWYQQILGQGPKLLIQFQNNGVVDDSQLPKDRFSAERLKGVDSTLKIQPAKLEDSAVYLCASSTSGRYEQYFGPGTRLTVT.

The chain is built from TRBV7-9 and TRBJ2-1; 9 nucleotides line up with TRBD2. J gave up 5 bases and V 5 bases, and 7 bases lay outside the gene matches. The CDR3 consists of 15 residues. CDR1 and CDR2 from the germline V gene are SEHNR and FQNEAQ (reference sequence). DNA for the CDR3: TGTGCCAGCAGCCCCGGGACTAGCTTTCACAATGAGCAGTTCTTC. Encoded protein: CASSPGTSFHNEQFF. Based on the CDR3 plus reference TRBV7-9 and TRBJ2-1, the full variable domain is DTGVSQNPRHKITKRGQNVTFRCDPISEHNRLYWYRQTLGQGPEFLTYFQNEAQLEKSRLLSDRFSAERPKGSFSTLEIQRTEQGDSAMYLCASSPGTSFHNEQFFGPGTRLTVL.

This clonotype was detected a few times. The V gene is TRBV7-2, the J gene TRBJ2-1; TRBD2 aligns across 9 bases. V was pared by 1 base and J by 7 bases, with 8 bases of the junction left unmatched. The CDR3 totals 16 residues. The germline V gene has CDR1 SGHTA and CDR2 FQGNSA. The CDR3: CASSLVAGGIGNEQFF. The CDR3 nucleotides are TGTGCCAGCAGCTTAGTTGCGGGAGGGATCGGGAATGAGCAGTTCTTC.

This clonotype has a handful of counts. This chain links TRBV28 with TRBJ2-1, with a tentative D call TRBD1 (6 bases). Germline values: CDR1 MDHEN, CDR2 SYDVKM. This CDR3 has 15 amino acids. Trimming removed 4 bases at V and 8 bases at J, with 18 bases between. The CDR3 protein is CASSSPGTRRDEQFF. DNA of the CDR3: TGTGCCAGCAGTTCCCCCGGGACAAGACGCGATGAGCAGTTCTTC.

This clonotype was seen a handful of times. The chain has TRBV6-2 or TRBV6-3 and TRBJ2-2; perhaps TRBD2 as D (6 bases). This CDR3 has 15 residues. The V gene lost 6 bases and the J gene lost 5 bases, with 16 bases spanning the gap. Germline V gene sequence: CDR1 MNHEY, CDR2 SVGEGT. The CDR3 is CASRGRPAGTGELFF. CDR3 coding DNA: TGTGCCAGCAGGGGACGGCCCGCGGGGACCGGGGAGCTGTTTTTT.

The gene calls are TRBV6-1 and TRBJ2-1; 9 bases line up with TRBD2. V shed 6 bases and J 5 bases; nucleotides not matched to a gene: 8. This CDR3 has 15 amino acids. Germline V gives CDR1 MNHNS, CDR2 SASEGT. The CDR3 coding sequence is TGTGCCAGCAGGGTTAGCGGGAGTAGCCACAATGAGCAGTTCTTC. This gives the protein CASRVSGSSHNEQFF.

J is TRBJ2-3 and V is TRBV20-1, with TRBD2 as a possible D gene (5 bases). From germline, CDR1 is DFQATT and CDR2 SNEGSKA (reference sequence). The CDR3 runs to 15 residues. The ends were cut back, 3 bases at V and 4 bases at J, with 17 bases in the middle. In DNA form, the CDR3 reads TGCAGTGCTAGCCCAGAAGGGAGTTGGGCAGATACGCAGTATTTT. Translating gives CSASPEGSWADTQYF.

This clonotype was counted a few times. The CDR3 here is CASSEDGRRAEQFF. As DNA, the CDR3 is TGCGCCAGCAGCGAGGACGGTAGGAGAGCTGAGCAGTTCTTC. V and J are TRBV5-1 and TRBJ2-1; D uncertain. CDR3 length: 14 residues. The V and J ends lost 4 bases and 9 bases respectively, with 17 bases between them. CDR1 is SGHRS and CDR2 is YFSETQ in the germline V gene.

The chain is built from TRBV3-1 and TRBJ2-3, with 9 nucleotides matching TRBD2. Trimming cost V 3 bases and J 2 bases; bases outside gene matches: 6. The CDR3 is 16 amino acids. Per the germline V gene, CDR1 is LGHDT and CDR2 is YNNKEL (reference sequence). The CDR3 region is CASSQEREDLTDTQYF. Written as DNA, the CDR3 is TGTGCCAGCAGCCAGGAGCGGGAGGACCTCACAGATACGCAGTATTTT.

This clonotype has only a few counts. V is TRBV12-3 or TRBV12-4 and J is TRBJ2-5; D possibly corresponds to TRBD2 (6 bases). V was shortened by 0 bases and J by 5 bases, with 10 bases between the two germline ends. This CDR3 is 14 amino acids long. The CDR3 coding sequence is TGTGCCAGCAGTTTAGCCGTGACTAGGGAGACCCAGTACTTC. It is translated as CASSLAVTRETQYF.

The table lists this clonotype with a few counts. The rearrangement uses TRBV7-9 and TRBJ2-3; D gene ambiguous. Germline lookup yields CDR1 SEHNR and CDR2 FQNEAQ (reference sequence). The CDR3 is 16 residues long. Trimming removed 4 bases at V and 6 bases at J, with 20 bases between. The chain's CDR3 is CASSSQSTFPRDTQYF. The CDR3 DNA sequence: TGTGCCAGCAGCTCCCAATCGACCTTCCCGAGGGATACGCAGTATTTT.

This clonotype turned up a few times. The chain employs TRBV5-5 and TRBJ2-3, with 7 bases aligning to TRBD2. J was trimmed by 3 bases and V by 4 bases; bases with no gene match: 8. CDR1 is SGHKS and CDR2 is YYEKEE in the germline V gene (reference sequence). This CDR3 contains 15 residues. The CDR3 reads CASSPLGGRTDTQYF. The CDR3 region has the DNA TGTGCCAGCAGCCCTTTGGGAGGGCGGACAGATACGCAGTATTTT.

This clonotype has more than one count but fewer than ten. This chain uses TRBV19 with TRBJ2-2, with 12 bases that match TRBD2. The CDR3 has 19 residues. The germline V gene encodes CDR1 LNHDA and CDR2 SQIVND (reference sequence). V shed 2 bases, J shed 3 bases, and the junction held 10 bases outside the gene matches. CDR3 residues: CASSISGLAGGPDTGELFF. The DNA for the CDR3 is TGTGCCAGTAGTATATCGGGCCTAGCGGGAGGGCCCGACACCGGGGAGCTGTTTTTT.

This chain joins TRBV18 and TRBJ1-6; D might be TRBD1 (5 bases). CDR3 length: 15 amino acids. Germline values: CDR1 KGHSH, CDR2 LQKENI. V shed 6 bases and J shed 1 base, with 10 bases lying between them. The CDR3 here is CASSTGVSYNSPLHF. CDR3 nucleotide sequence: TGTGCCAGCTCCACGGGGGTTTCCTATAATTCACCCCTCCACTTT.

The sample holds a few counts of this clonotype. The chain combines TRBV4-2 with TRBJ2-2; a weak D match, TRBD2 (6 bases). The CDR3 consists of 18 residues. CDR1 is LGHNA, CDR2 YNFKEQ, per germline. V gave up 1 base and J gave up 4 bases, with 19 bases separating them. CDR3 nucleotide sequence: TGTGCCAGCAGCCAAGTAGGAGTCGGGACTCGGGGCACCGGGGAGCTGTTTTTT. Its translation: CASSQVGVGTRGTGELFF.

This clonotype came up a few times. The chain uses TRBV3-1 and TRBJ2-5; D possibly uses TRBD1 or TRBD2 (6 bases each). CDR3 length equals 16 residues. The V end lost 4 bases, the J end lost 5 bases, and 20 bases lay between the germline ends. CDR1 and CDR2 (germline): LGHDT, YNNKEL (reference sequence). As DNA, the CDR3 is TGTGCCAGCAGCCCCGGAGGCAGGGGACTTTCTGAGACCCAGTACTTC. Protein: CASSPGGRGLSETQYF.

In its sample, this clonotype was seen a few times. The V call is TRBV2, the J call TRBJ2-7, with 7 bases identical to TRBD2. The CDR3 length is 11 residues. The germline V gene encodes CDR1 SNHLY and CDR2 FYNNEI. After removal of 7 bases from V and 5 bases from J, the junction contained 2 bases not matched to a gene. CDR3 bases: TGTGCCAGCATGCGGGGGAACGAGCAGTACTTC. Its protein is CASMRGNEQYF.